One sample yielded the 10 T cell receptor beta chains listed below, sequenced in a study of T cells in Graves' hyperthyroidism and ophthalmopathy. Template material for amplifying TCR beta CDR3 regions consisted of RNA transcripts. The study used the HTBI primer set for a first-round RT-PCR of the TCR CDR3. One entry per CDR3 protein results from TCRdb running MiXCR on the multiplex PCR reads. The sample lists 300,000 to 400,000 distinct CDR3 sequences; around 18% were seen once. What was sequenced was blood. Receptor source: a man in his late teens or twenties with Graves' ophthalmopathy.

The chain recombines TRBV10-3 with TRBJ2-5; 8 bases map to TRBD1. Germline V gene lookup returns CDR1 ENHRY and CDR2 SYGVKD. This CDR3 spans 13 amino acids. J was trimmed by 3 bases and V by 10 bases; bases with no gene match: 7. CDR3 residues: CATGDRPEETQYF. CDR3 nucleotide sequence: TGTGCCACGGGGGACAGGCCAGAAGAGACCCAGTACTTC.

This clonotype was counted between two and nine times. The CDR3 region is CASSATLNSYNEQFF. As DNA, the CDR3 is TGTGCCAGCAGTGCGACCCTCAACTCCTACAATGAGCAGTTCTTC. The V gene is TRBV12-3 or TRBV12-4, the J gene TRBJ2-1; D is unresolved. V was pared by 5 bases and J by 0 bases, with 11 bases between. The CDR3 consists of 15 residues.

This clonotype is medium-sized within its sample. This rearrangement joins TRBV28 to TRBJ2-3; D is possibly TRBD1 (6 bases). Germline CDR1 MDHEN, CDR2 SYDVKM. V shed 3 bases and J shed 4 bases, with 14 bases lying between them. This CDR3 contains 15 residues. Here the CDR3 DNA reads TGTGCCAGCAGTTTTTACAGGGTCAGCGCAGATACGCAGTATTTT. Encoded protein: CASSFYRVSADTQYF.

This clonotype was seen at least ten times. The chain is built from TRBV27 and TRBJ2-2; unclear D gene. The CDR3 length is 14 residues. Deletions cut 0 bases from V and 0 bases from J, with 2 bases between. CDR1 and CDR2 (germline): MNHEY, SMNVEV (reference sequence). The CDR3, as DNA: TGTGCCAGCAGTTTATCCACGAACACCGGGGAGCTGTTTTTT. Encoded protein: CASSLSTNTGELFF.

This clonotype was seen at least ten times. The rearrangement joins TRBV3-1 to TRBJ1-2, with D possibly matching TRBD1 (5 bases). Germline assignment: CDR1 LGHDT and CDR2 YNNKEL (reference sequence). The CDR3 has 14 residues. Trimming cost V 4 bases and J 6 bases, with 15 bases left between them. The CDR3 bases are TGTGCCAGCAGCCTCAACGGGGCAGTCCATGGCTACACCTTC. Translating gives CASSLNGAVHGYTF.

This clonotype was counted at least ten times. The rearrangement joins TRBV12-3 or TRBV12-4 to TRBJ2-1; D gene uncertain. This CDR3 contains 14 residues. V lost 6 bases and J lost 5, with 14 bases in between. CDR3 sequence reads: CASRRSDGDNEQFF. The CDR3 DNA sequence: TGTGCCAGCAGGCGCTCGGACGGAGACAATGAGCAGTTCTTC.

This clonotype occurred a few times. The CDR3 DNA reads TGTGCCAGCAGCAAGTTACTAGGTTCCTACAATGAGCAGTTCTTC. This encodes CASSKLLGSYNEQFF. The chain employs TRBV7-9 and TRBJ2-1; a possible D gene is TRBD2 (5 bases). Trimming pared 5 bases from V and 1 base from J, leaving 12 bases between. CDR3 size: 15 residues. CDR1 is SEHNR and CDR2 is FQNEAQ in the germline V gene (reference sequence).

This clonotype was detected a few times. The chain is built from TRBV20-1 and TRBJ2-1, with 9 bases aligning to TRBD2. Germline CDR1 is DFQATT and CDR2 is SNEGSKA (reference sequence). This CDR3 spans 15 amino acids. V lost 2 bases to trimming and J lost 6 bases; unmatched junction nucleotides: 8. The CDR3 nucleotides are TGCAGTGCTAGACGCGGCGGGGGGGCGCTCAATGAGCAGTTCTTC. Its translation is CSARRGGGALNEQFF.

The sample holds a few counts of this clonotype. The chain carries TRBV7-3 and TRBJ2-1, with unresolved D. Germline-derived CDR1 and CDR2 are SGHTA and FQGTGA. The CDR3 runs 13 residues. Trimming shortened V by 2 bases and J by 9 bases, and 11 bases separated the two germline ends. The CDR3 sequence is CASSLGPLIEQFF. CDR3 sequence (DNA): TGTGCCAGCAGCTTAGGACCTCTTATTGAGCAGTTCTTC.

A few counts support this clonotype. The rearrangement links TRBV18 to TRBJ1-2; 9 bases are shared with TRBD1. CDR1 KGHSH and CDR2 LQKENI come from the germline V gene. This CDR3 spans 16 amino acids. V was clipped by 3 bases and J by 0 bases; unmatched bases: 5. CDR3 coding DNA: TGTGCCAGCTCACCTACGGGACAGGGCCCTAACTATGGCTACACCTTC. Encoded protein: CASSPTGQGPNYGYTF.